These 20 T cell receptor beta chains were sequenced from one sample in a study of T cell changes during pregnancy in multiple sclerosis. Profiled with immunoSEQ multiplex PCR; TCRdb holds only in-frame clones, not every one. The sample includes some 80,000 clones, more than 90% of them seen just once. The sequenced sample was peripheral blood, obtained in the second trimester of pregnancy. The receptor source for this set is a female donor with multiple sclerosis, enrolled in a pregnancy study.

The V gene is TRBV27, the J gene TRBJ2-3; no firm D call. The CDR3 has 14 residues. V dropped 6 bases and J dropped 2 bases, with 12 bases sitting between them. Germline-derived CDR1 and CDR2 are MNHEY and SMNVEV (reference sequence). The DNA for the CDR3 is TGTGCCAGCAGGAGAATTTCACTCACAGATACGCAGTATTTT. Protein sequence: CASRRISLTDTQYF.

V and J are TRBV5-1 and TRBJ1-1; perhaps TRBD1 as D (6 bases). V dropped 2 bases and J dropped 7 bases, with 15 bases sitting between them. Germline assignment: CDR1 SGHRS and CDR2 YFSETQ. CDR3 size: 14 residues. CDR3 residues: CASSFRGAEVEAFF. The CDR3 nucleotides are TGCGCCAGCAGCTTTCGGGGGGCGGAGGTTGAAGCTTTCTTT.

V usage is TRBV10-3 and J usage is TRBJ1-1, with 8 bases that match TRBD1. J gave up 1 base and V 6 bases, and 4 bases lay outside the gene matches. This CDR3 spans 14 amino acids. The germline V gene encodes CDR1 ENHRY and CDR2 SYGVKD. The CDR3 nucleotides read TGTGCCATCAGGACGGGACAGGCGAACACTGAAGCTTTCTTT. It is translated as CAIRTGQANTEAFF.

The chain couples TRBV5-6 to TRBJ2-7; D uncertain. CDR1 and CDR2 (germline): SGHDT, YYEEEE. The V and J ends lost 2 bases and 0 bases respectively, with 6 bases between them. This CDR3 is 13 amino acids long. CDR3 residues: CASSFSSSYEQYF. Here the CDR3 DNA reads TGTGCCAGCAGCTTCTCGAGCTCCTACGAGCAGTACTTC.

This sequence joins TRBV30 and TRBJ2-1; 10 nucleotides agree with TRBD2. Germline V lookup: CDR1 GTSNPN, CDR2 SVGIG (reference sequence). The V gene end was trimmed by 3 bases and the J gene end by 2 bases; junction bases not matched to a gene: 10. This CDR3 has 17 residues. CDR3 amino acids: CAWREPGLAIPYNEQFF. DNA of the CDR3: TGTGCCTGGAGGGAGCCGGGACTAGCGATTCCCTACAATGAGCAGTTCTTC.

V gene TRBV18 combines with J gene TRBJ2-5, with D perhaps matching TRBD1 (6 bases). The length of the CDR3 is 13 residues. Germline V gene lookup returns CDR1 KGHSH and CDR2 LQKENI. Between the trimmed V and J ends, which lost 5 bases and 5 bases, there was a span of 12 bases. The CDR3 DNA reads TGTGCCAGCTCAACCACAGGGATGGAGACCCAGTACTTC. Protein product: CASSTTGMETQYF.

The chain links TRBV18 to TRBJ2-3; the match to TRBD1 covers 8 bases. Germline V gene data show CDR1 as KGHSH and CDR2 as LQKENI. Trimming took 6 bases from V and 4 from J; bases not matched to a gene: 12. The CDR3 length is 16 residues. Written as DNA, the CDR3 is TGTGCCAGCTCCCTCAAGCTTGGACAGGGCGCAGATACGCAGTATTTT. It is translated as CASSLKLGQGADTQYF.

Written as DNA, the CDR3 is TGCGCCCTCAGGGGCGCAACTAATGAAAAACTGTTTTTT. It codes for CALRGATNEKLFF. The chain couples TRBV5-1 to TRBJ1-4, with D possibly matching TRBD1 (6 bases). Germline loops: CDR1 SGHRS, CDR2 YFSETQ. The CDR3 covers 13 residues. The V end lost 10 bases, the J end lost 0 bases, and 10 bases lay between the germline ends. The whole variable domain, filled in from reference TRBV5-1 and TRBJ1-4, reads KAGVTQTPRYLIKTRGQQVTLSCSPISGHRSVSWYQQTPGQGLQFLFEYFSETQRNKGNFPGRFSGRQFSNSRSEMNVSTLELGDSALYLCALRGATNEKLFFGSGTQLSVL.

V and J are TRBV2 and TRBJ2-1; 8 bases are shared with TRBD2. The CDR3 sequence is 15 residues long. With V trimmed by 4 bases and J by 4 bases, 6 bases remained unmatched. CDR1 and CDR2 (germline): SNHLY, FYNNEI. CDR3 sequence: CASSVSGSAYNEQFF. The CDR3 coding sequence is TGTGCCAGCAGTGTCAGCGGGAGTGCGTACAATGAGCAGTTCTTC.

The genes are TRBV19 and TRBJ2-1; TRBD2 agrees at 12 bases. Trimming removed 10 bases from V and 7 bases from J; junction bases left unmatched: 5. CDR1 and CDR2 from the germline V gene are LNHDA and SQIVND (reference sequence). The CDR3 runs 13 residues. CDR3 in DNA: TGTGCCACTAGCGGGGGGGCAGGGAATGAGCAGTTCTTC. Translation: CATSGGAGNEQFF.

V gene TRBV7-8 combines with J gene TRBJ2-3, with D maybe TRBD2 (5 bases). The length of the CDR3 is 14 residues. Trimming removed 0 bases from V and 4 bases from J, with 8 bases in between. Germline V gene data show CDR1 as SGHVS and CDR2 as FQNEAQ. Written as DNA, the CDR3 is TGTGCCAGCAGCTTAGCTAGCGCCCCAGATACGCAGTATTTT. This encodes CASSLASAPDTQYF. Full variable domain (missing parts from reference TRBV7-8 and TRBJ2-3): GAGVSQSPRYKVAKRGQDVALRCDPISGHVSLFWYQQALGQGPEFLTYFQNEAQLDKSGLPSDRFFAERPEGSVSTLKIQRTQQEDSAVYLCASSLASAPDTQYFGPGTRLTVL.

The V call is TRBV29-1, the J call TRBJ2-2; D is ambiguous. V was cut by 0 bases and J by 3 bases, with 5 bases left in between. The CDR3 extends over 13 amino acids. Germline V CDR1 and CDR2: SQVTM, ANQGSEA. CDR3 nucleotides: TGCAGCGTTGAAGATTCTGACACCGGGGAGCTGTTTTTT. Amino acids: CSVEDSDTGELFF.

This clone has a single count. The chain is built from TRBV2 and TRBJ1-3, with 7 bases that match TRBD1. Germline CDR1 is SNHLY and CDR2 is FYNNEI. The CDR3 consists of 17 residues. Trimming removed 10 bases from V and 0 bases from J; junction bases left unmatched: 15. The CDR3 sequence: CATQGTGWDSSGNTIYF. CDR3 coding DNA: TGTGCCACCCAGGGAACGGGCTGGGACAGCTCTGGAAACACCATATATTTT.

This chain uses TRBV2 with TRBJ2-3; 9 bases fit TRBD2. V dropped 4 bases and J dropped 7; count of bases not matched to a gene: 12. From germline, CDR1 is SNHLY and CDR2 FYNNEI. The CDR3 is 16 residues long. This CDR3 reads CASSALAGGPSNTQYF. The CDR3, as DNA: TGTGCCAGCAGTGCATTGGCGGGAGGGCCTTCGAATACGCAGTATTTT.

The rearrangement uses TRBV4-1 and TRBJ1-5, with D tentatively TRBD1 (5 bases). The germline V gene has CDR1 MGHRA and CDR2 YSYEKL. CDR3 length: 17 amino acids. The ends were cut back, 0 bases at V and 0 bases at J, with 12 bases in the middle. The CDR3 coding sequence is TGCGCCAGCAGCCAAGAGAGATTCGACAGTAGCAATCAGCCCCAGCATTTT. It translates to CASSQERFDSSNQPQHF.

The rearrangement links TRBV7-9 to TRBJ2-7, with D uncertain. The germline V gene encodes CDR1 SEHNR and CDR2 FQNEAQ (reference sequence). V lost 3 bases to trimming and J lost 5 bases, with 8 bases between them. The CDR3 runs to 12 residues. The DNA for the CDR3 is TGTGCCAGCAGCTTCACTTACCACGAGCAGTACTTC. It is translated as CASSFTYHEQYF.

Note on this clone: Other DNA sequences in the same sample also yield this CDR3. The chain carries TRBV18 and TRBJ2-7, with a tentative D call TRBD1 (6 bases). The CDR3 sequence is 15 residues long. The V and J ends lost 2 bases and 0 bases respectively, with 11 bases between them. CDR1 and CDR2 (germline): KGHSH, LQKENI. CDR3 sequence (DNA): TGTGCCAGCTCACCAACAACAGGGTCCTCCTACGAGCAGTACTTC. It is translated as CASSPTTGSSYEQYF.

The chain couples TRBV7-8 to TRBJ2-3, with 10 positions matching TRBD1. With 5 bases clipped from V and 4 bases from J, the junction kept 3 bases outside the gene matches. The CDR3 sequence is 14 residues long. The germline CDR1 and CDR2 sequences are SGHVS and FQNEAQ. CDR3 sequence: CASSPGQGADTQYF. DNA of the CDR3: TGTGCCAGCAGCCCCGGACAGGGGGCAGATACGCAGTATTTT. Drawing the rest from reference TRBV7-8 and TRBJ2-3, the complete variable domain is GAGVSQSPRYKVAKRGQDVALRCDPISGHVSLFWYQQALGQGPEFLTYFQNEAQLDKSGLPSDRFFAERPEGSVSTLKIQRTQQEDSAVYLCASSPGQGADTQYFGPGTRLTVL.

In this sample, this clone turned up a few times. This chain uses TRBV29-1 with TRBJ1-5; no clear D gene. This CDR3 has 14 residues. Per the germline V gene, CDR1 is SQVTM and CDR2 is ANQGSEA. V was pared by 5 bases and J by 0 bases, with 11 bases between. CDR3 sequence reads: CSVLDTFSNQPQHF. The CDR3 region has the DNA TGCAGCGTTCTCGACACTTTTAGCAATCAGCCCCAGCATTTT.

The chain employs TRBV9 and TRBJ2-2; no firm D call. Looked up from germline, CDR1 is SGDLS and CDR2 is YYNGEE. V was pared by 3 bases and J by 8 bases, with 5 bases between. This CDR3 is built from 11 residues. For the CDR3, the DNA is TGTGCCAGCAGCGCCCTAGGGGAGCTGTTTTTT. Translating gives CASSALGELFF.